The next 9 T cell receptor beta chains were all read from a single sample in a study. Cells sorted as Tregs were CD4+, CD25+ and CD127-/low. From the 5' RACE reads, TCRdb called clonotypes with MiXCR, one entry per CDR3 protein. Here the sample spans 55,000 or so distinct CDR3 sequences, around 20% being singletons. Sample: tumor-infiltrating Tregs sorted from the breast tumor. Receptors were obtained from a female donor with breast cancer.

On this clonotype itself: Its ends do not fully match the called genes, so a read error is possible. The rearrangement uses TRBV4-3 and TRBJ1-5; TRBD1 is a possible D gene (6 bases). The length of the CDR3 is 15 residues. Germline V gives CDR1 LGHNA, CDR2 YSLEER. Here the CDR3 reads CASTQDYRGTQPQHF. As DNA, the CDR3 is TGCGCCAGCACCCAAGATTATAGGGGGACTCAGCCCCAGCATTTT.

This chain links TRBV5-5 with TRBJ1-1; 10 bases fit TRBD1. Germline values: CDR1 SGHKS, CDR2 YYEKEE (reference sequence). V trimming: 4 bases; J trimming: 5 bases; junction bases outside the gene matches: 8. The CDR3 loop spans 15 amino acids. The CDR3 loop is CASSRNGQGETEAFF. Here the CDR3 DNA reads TGTGCCAGCAGCCGCAACGGACAGGGGGAAACTGAAGCTTTCTTT.

This clonotype was seen a handful of times. The chain is built from TRBV7-3 and TRBJ2-1; 12 positions agree with TRBD2. In germline, CDR1 is SGHTA, CDR2 FQGTGA. V was pared by 8 bases and J by 1 base, with 15 bases of the junction left unmatched. CDR3 size: 19 residues. The CDR3 bases are TGTGCCAGCGCGACCCAAACTAGCGGGAGGATAGGGTCCTACAATGAGCAGTTCTTC. Translated: CASATQTSGRIGSYNEQFF.

This clonotype came up a few times. The CDR3 coding sequence is TGTGCCACTAGGTTTACGGGACAGGGCACCTACGAGCAGTACTTC. Amino acid sequence: CATRFTGQGTYEQYF. This chain links TRBV6-5 with TRBJ2-7; TRBD1 matches 9 bases. V gave up 10 bases and J gave up 2 bases; unmatched junction bases: 12. The CDR3 has 15 amino acids. Germline V gene lookup returns CDR1 MNHEY and CDR2 SVGAGI.

This clonotype was seen a handful of times. The genes are TRBV2 and TRBJ1-2; 10 bases are shared with TRBD1. Per the germline V gene, CDR1 is SNHLY and CDR2 is FYNNEI. The CDR3 is 15 residues long. Germline trimming cut 5 bases from V and 8 bases from J; bases unmatched to any gene: 11. The CDR3 DNA reads as TGTGCCAGCAGTTCCTACGACAGGGGGCCGGGCGGCTACACCTTC. This codes for CASSSYDRGPGGYTF.

Many counts were recorded for this clonotype. V gene TRBV7-2 combines with J gene TRBJ2-7; D remains ambiguous. The V gene's germline CDR1 is SGHTA and CDR2 FQGNSA. V shed 2 bases and J shed 5 bases, with 4 bases lying between them. The CDR3 loop spans 11 amino acids. This CDR3 is CASSLRDEQYF. The DNA for the CDR3 is TGTGCCAGCAGCTTACGGGACGAGCAGTACTTC.

This clonotype was seen a few times. The V and J genes are TRBV6-6 and TRBJ2-3, with 9 bases that match TRBD2. V shed 5 bases and J 1 base; nucleotides not matched to a gene: 4. The germline V gene has CDR1 MNHNY and CDR2 SVGAGI (reference sequence). The CDR3 has 15 amino acids. Here the CDR3 reads CASSLSGGRTDTQYF. The CDR3 DNA sequence: TGTGCCAGCAGTCTTAGCGGGGGCCGCACAGATACGCAGTATTTT.

This clonotype was counted ten times or more. V gene TRBV4-2 combines with J gene TRBJ1-2, with D unresolved. The CDR3 covers 15 residues. CDR1 is LGHNA and CDR2 is YNFKEQ in the germline V gene. With 0 bases removed from V and 4 bases from J, the gap between germline ends came to 12 bases. Here the CDR3 reads CASSQDRQEIYGYTF. CDR3 coding DNA: TGTGCCAGCAGCCAAGATAGGCAGGAGATCTATGGCTACACCTTC.

Comment on this clonotype: An end of the junction does not agree with germline; a read error may underlie this. This chain joins TRBV18 and TRBJ2-5; D gene unclear. CDR3 size: 13 residues. The V gene's germline CDR1 is KGHSH and CDR2 LQKENI. The CDR3 region is CVSSPPAQETQYF. The CDR3 nucleotides read TGTGTCAGCTCACCACCCGCTCAAGAGACCCAGTACTTC.